One sample yielded the 27 T cell receptor beta chains listed below, sequenced in a study of shared clonotypes between healthy human individuals. The table came from immunoSEQ multiplex PCR; TCRdb's copy has only in-frame clones and leaves some out. This table has over a million clones, approximately 80% appearing once. Material for sequencing was memory CD4+ T cells from PBMCs. Subset specified: CD45RA-negative fraction. These receptors came from a young man in good health. Some clones in this sample may be carry-over from other donors' samples.

The sample holds a few counts of this clone. This sample includes further DNA sequences coding for the same CDR3. This rearrangement joins TRBV30 to TRBJ2-7, with 7 bases lining up with TRBD1. The CDR3 totals 12 residues. The trim removed 0 bases at V and 5 bases at J, leaving 1 base unmatched. The germline CDR1 and CDR2 sequences are GTSNPN and SVGIG (reference sequence). The CDR3 reads CAWSVGGHEQYF. In DNA form, the CDR3 reads TGTGCCTGGAGTGTAGGGGGCCACGAGCAGTACTTC.

Worth noting for this clone: This specimen includes other DNA sequences encoding the same CDR3. This rearrangement joins TRBV10-3 to TRBJ1-1; D not certain. V lost 3 bases to trimming and J lost 2 bases, with 7 bases between them. CDR1 ENHRY and CDR2 SYGVKD come from the germline V gene. This CDR3 has 13 amino acids. The CDR3: CAISDRGNTEAFF. In nucleotides, the CDR3 is TGTGCCATCAGTGATAGAGGAAACACTGAAGCTTTCTTT.

V and J are TRBV10-1 and TRBJ2-7; D tentatively fits TRBD1 or TRBD2 (5 bases each). Germline CDR1 and CDR2: WNHNN and SYGVQD (reference sequence). The length of the CDR3 is 13 residues. V was shortened by 5 bases and J by 3 bases, with 11 bases between the two germline ends. The CDR3 DNA follows: TGCGCCAGCAGTCGGGACGGCGACTACGAGCAGTACTTC. Protein product: CASSRDGDYEQYF.

There are many counts of this clone. The chain has TRBV20-1 and TRBJ1-2; D call uncertain. Germline V gene sequence: CDR1 DFQATT, CDR2 SNEGSKA (reference sequence). V dropped 3 bases and J dropped 8 bases, with 10 bases sitting between them. The CDR3 extends over 11 amino acids. CDR3 loop: CSASFLWGYTF. The CDR3 region has the DNA TGCAGTGCTAGCTTCTTATGGGGCTACACCTTC.

On this clone itself: The junction differs from germline at one of its ends, possibly a read error. This rearrangement joins TRBV30 to TRBJ2-1; TRBD1 agrees at 9 bases. This CDR3 spans 12 amino acids. Germline-derived CDR1 and CDR2 are GTSNPN and SVGIG (reference sequence). CDR3: CAWSFPGTGPIF. In DNA, the CDR3 is TGTGCCTGGAGTTTCCCCGGGACAGGGCCGATCTTC. Combining the CDR3 with reference TRBV30 and TRBJ2-1 gives the whole variable domain SQTIHQWPATLVQPVGSPLSLECTVEGTSNPNLYWYRQAAGRGLQLLFYSVGIGQISSEVPQNLSASRPQDRQFILSSKKLLLSDSGFYLCAWSFPGTGPIFGPGTRLTVL.

The CDR3 spells CASSAEGLATYEQYF. As DNA, the CDR3 is TGTGCCAGCAGTGCGGAGGGACTAGCGACCTACGAGCAGTACTTC. This sequence joins TRBV2 and TRBJ2-7, with 10 bases identical to TRBD2. V lost 4 bases to trimming and J lost 2 bases; unmatched junction nucleotides: 5. CDR1 SNHLY and CDR2 FYNNEI come from the germline V gene. This CDR3 spans 15 amino acids. Looking up the rest from reference TRBV2 and TRBJ2-7 gives the full variable domain: EPEVTQTPSHQVTQMGQEVILRCVPISNHLYFYWYRQILGQKVEFLVSFYNNEISEKSEIFDDQFSVERPDGSNFTLKIRSTKLEDSAMYFCASSAEGLATYEQYFGPGTRLTVT.

V gene TRBV6-4 combines with J gene TRBJ2-7, with TRBD2 identical over 9 bases. Trimming removed 5 bases from V and 2 bases from J; junction bases left unmatched: 7. The CDR3 loop spans 15 amino acids. Germline V gene sequence: CDR1 MRHNA, CDR2 SNTAGT. CDR3 nucleotides: TGTGCCAGCAGTCATCTAGCGGGGAGTGCCTACGAGCAGTACTTC. It translates to CASSHLAGSAYEQYF.

The V and J genes are TRBV19 and TRBJ1-5; D is perhaps TRBD1 (6 bases). V gave up 2 bases and J gave up 5 bases, with 16 bases separating them. CDR1 and CDR2 (germline): LNHDA, SQIVND (reference sequence). The CDR3 has 16 amino acids. CDR3: CASSILRAGEYQPQHF. The CDR3 coding sequence is TGTGCCAGTAGTATACTCAGGGCAGGGGAATATCAGCCCCAGCATTTT.

The chain links TRBV6-5 to TRBJ1-1; 7 bases are shared with TRBD1. The germline V gene encodes CDR1 MNHEY and CDR2 SVGAGI. The CDR3 totals 12 residues. Trimming removed 8 bases from V and 3 bases from J; junction bases left unmatched: 3. CDR3 residues: CASRTGDTEAFF. For the CDR3, the DNA is TGTGCCAGCCGAACAGGGGACACTGAAGCTTTCTTT.

CDR3 region: CSVERGAGAGTDTQYF. In nucleotides, the CDR3 is TGCAGCGTTGAAAGGGGTGCGGGAGCTGGCACAGATACGCAGTATTTT. The rearrangement joins TRBV29-1 to TRBJ2-3, with 7 bases identical to TRBD2. The trim removed 2 bases at V and 1 base at J, leaving 9 bases unmatched. The germline V gene has CDR1 SQVTM and CDR2 ANQGSEA. CDR3 length: 16 amino acids.

With regard to this clone: Within the sample, other DNA sequences also encode this same CDR3. The chain combines TRBV5-4 with TRBJ2-5; 7 positions agree with TRBD2. The germline V gene has CDR1 SGHNT and CDR2 YYREEE (reference sequence). V trimming: 0 bases; J trimming: 5 bases; junction bases outside the gene matches: 4. The CDR3 covers 14 residues. The CDR3 region is CASSLAGGGETQYF. CDR3 nucleotides: TGTGCCAGCAGCTTGGCCGGGGGAGGGGAGACCCAGTACTTC.

This clone has at least ten counts. This chain links TRBV28 with TRBJ2-7; the D gene is possibly TRBD2 (5 bases). Germline CDR1 and CDR2: MDHEN and SYDVKM. The CDR3 consists of 13 residues. V was cut by 4 bases and J by 3 bases, with 10 bases left in between. In nucleotides, the CDR3 is TGTGCCAGCAGTTCCGCGGGCCGCTACGAGCAGTACTTC. It is translated as CASSSAGRYEQYF.

V is TRBV29-1 and J is TRBJ1-2; the D gene is possibly TRBD1 (5 bases). The V gene lost 6 bases and the J gene lost 1 base, with 18 bases spanning the gap. Per germline, CDR1 SQVTM and CDR2 ANQGSEA. This CDR3 comprises 15 residues. Here the CDR3 DNA reads TGCAGCGTGGAGTACCCGGGGCAGGGTAACTATGGCTACACCTTC. Translated, it gives CSVEYPGQGNYGYTF.

This clone came up a few times. The chain uses TRBV7-7 and TRBJ1-2, with D possibly TRBD1 on 5 matching bases. V lost 5 bases, J lost 8 bases, and 18 bases lay in between. The germline V gene has CDR1 SSHAT and CDR2 FNYEAQ (reference sequence). The CDR3 sequence is 14 residues long. CDR3: CASSPWGGTLGYTF. CDR3 DNA: TGTGCCAGCAGCCCATGGGGGGGAACTCTGGGCTACACCTTC.

This clone was observed a few times. The chain employs TRBV28 and TRBJ1-5; D call uncertain. This CDR3 contains 15 residues. The V gene's germline CDR1 is MDHEN and CDR2 SYDVKM. V lost 5 bases and J 6 bases, leaving 17 bases between the germline ends. CDR3 protein: CASSRITTNGQPQHF. CDR3 in DNA: TGTGCCAGCAGTCGAATAACTACTAACGGTCAGCCCCAGCATTTT. Complete variable domain (other parts from reference TRBV28 and TRBJ1-5): DVKVTQSSRYLVKRTGEKVFLECVQDMDHENMFWYRQDPGLGLRLIYFSYDVKMKEKGDIPEGYSVSREKKERFSLILESASTNQTSMYLCASSRITTNGQPQHFGDGTRLSIL.

The chain links TRBV5-8 to TRBJ1-1, with D uncertain. Trimming took 1 base from V and 0 from J, leaving 13 bases between them. The CDR3 extends over 16 amino acids. Germline V gene data show CDR1 as SGHTS and CDR2 as YDEGEE. CDR3 loop: CASSLRAGLMNTEAFF. In DNA, the CDR3 is TGTGCCAGCAGCTTGCGGGCTGGACTGATGAACACTGAAGCTTTCTTT.

The chain uses TRBV4-3 and TRBJ2-2, with D uncertain. V shed 4 bases and J shed 3 bases, with 12 bases lying between them. The CDR3 runs to 15 residues. Germline lookup yields CDR1 LGHNA and CDR2 YSLEER. CDR3 in amino acids: CASSPGHGDTGELFF. The CDR3 DNA is TGCGCCAGCAGCCCGGGTCATGGAGACACCGGGGAGCTGTTTTTT.

The V call is TRBV11-2, the J call TRBJ2-5; tentative D call: TRBD2 (6 bases). The CDR3 is 12 residues long. The V and J ends lost 0 bases and 7 bases respectively, with 6 bases between them. Germline lookup yields CDR1 SGHAT and CDR2 FQNNGV. The CDR3 DNA reads as TGTGCCAGCAGCTTAGAAGCGGGGACCCAGTACTTC. Translated, it gives CASSLEAGTQYF.

The V and J genes are TRBV2 and TRBJ2-1; 10 bases line up with TRBD2. This CDR3 is built from 16 residues. After removal of 0 bases from V and 8 bases from J, the junction contained 7 bases not matched to a gene. The germline gives CDR1 SNHLY, CDR2 FYNNEI. CDR3: CASSEALLAGDDEQFF. The CDR3 DNA reads as TGTGCCAGCAGTGAAGCGTTGCTAGCGGGAGATGATGAGCAGTTCTTC. The full variable domain, with the rest looked up from reference TRBV2 and TRBJ2-1, is EPEVTQTPSHQVTQMGQEVILRCVPISNHLYFYWYRQILGQKVEFLVSFYNNEISEKSEIFDDQFSVERPDGSNFTLKIRSTKLEDSAMYFCASSEALLAGDDEQFFGPGTRLTVL.

The chain carries TRBV5-1 and TRBJ2-1, with D possibly matching TRBD2 (5 bases). The CDR3 consists of 16 residues. Per germline, CDR1 SGHRS and CDR2 YFSETQ. The V end was cut by 4 bases, the J end by 2 bases, with 16 bases between. This CDR3 reads CASSGVGGSPYNEQFF. The CDR3 DNA is TGCGCCAGCAGCGGGGTAGGTGGGAGCCCCTACAATGAGCAGTTCTTC. Based on the CDR3 plus reference TRBV5-1 and TRBJ2-1, the full variable domain is KAGVTQTPRYLIKTRGQQVTLSCSPISGHRSVSWYQQTPGQGLQFLFEYFSETQRNKGNFPGRFSGRQFSNSRSEMNVSTLELGDSALYLCASSGVGGSPYNEQFFGPGTRLTVL.

V is TRBV6-6 and J is TRBJ2-1; 13 positions agree with TRBD2. V was pared by 7 bases and J by 3 bases, with 6 bases of the junction left unmatched. Germline CDR1 MNHNY, CDR2 SVGAGI (reference sequence). The CDR3 runs 16 residues. CDR3 nucleotides: TGTGCCAGCACGACGACTAGCGGGAGGCGCTACAATGAGCAGTTCTTC. This codes for CASTTTSGRRYNEQFF.

The gene calls are TRBV7-8 and TRBJ2-1, with unresolved D. In germline, CDR1 is SGHVS, CDR2 FQNEAQ. Trimming cost V 1 base and J 8 bases, with 3 bases left between them. The CDR3 runs 11 residues. The CDR3 loop reads CASSLEDEQFF. In DNA, the CDR3 is TGTGCCAGCAGCTTAGAGGATGAGCAGTTCTTC.

The chain joins TRBV5-1 to TRBJ1-5; 12 nucleotides line up with TRBD1. Losses at the gene ends were 4 bases for V and 7 bases for J; bases not matched to a gene: 9. This CDR3 region has 16 residues. In germline, CDR1 is SGHRS, CDR2 YFSETQ. The chain's CDR3 is CASSPGTGGEGQPQHF. Written as DNA, the CDR3 is TGCGCCAGCAGCCCCGGGACAGGGGGCGAGGGACAGCCCCAGCATTTT.

J is TRBJ1-1 and V is TRBV2; D is unresolved. Germline loops: CDR1 SNHLY, CDR2 FYNNEI. This CDR3 has 11 amino acids. V lost 6 bases, J lost 8 bases, and 10 bases lay in between. The CDR3 nucleotides are TGTGCCAGCAGCGGGCTTGTGGAAGCTTTCTTT. This encodes CASSGLVEAFF.

The gene calls are TRBV11-3 and TRBJ1-3; D is perhaps TRBD1 (6 bases). This CDR3 contains 15 residues. Germline V CDR1 and CDR2: SGHNT, YENEEA. V gave up 4 bases and J gave up 2 bases, with 12 bases separating them. CDR3 sequence: CASSSEGGPGNTIYF. DNA of the CDR3: TGTGCCAGCAGCTCCGAGGGGGGGCCTGGAAACACCATATATTTT.

The chain links TRBV2 to TRBJ2-7, with D uncertain. This CDR3 has 11 amino acids. V was cut by 10 bases and J by 4 bases, with 11 bases left in between. Germline V lookup: CDR1 SNHLY, CDR2 FYNNEI. The CDR3 coding sequence is TGTGCCACCCGACTGACATACGAGCAGTACTTC. The encoded protein is CATRLTYEQYF.

V usage is TRBV27 and J usage is TRBJ2-2; D remains unclear. Trimming shortened V by 1 base and J by 4 bases, and 4 bases separated the two germline ends. CDR3 length equals 13 residues. CDR1 MNHEY and CDR2 SMNVEV come from the germline V gene (reference sequence). As DNA, the CDR3 is TGTGCCAGCAGTTTATTAGGCACCGGGGAGCTGTTTTTT. It encodes CASSLLGTGELFF.